Presented here are 13 T cell receptor beta chains from one specimen sequenced in a study of cytomegalovirus exposure and HLA in healthy donors. The table came from immunoSEQ multiplex PCR; TCRdb's copy has only in-frame clones and leaves some out. The sample has roughly 150,000 clones, more than 75% seen once; the top ten hold 2.5% to 3%. The sequenced sample was PBMCs. The receptors were gathered from a man between 18 and 35 years old in good health and CMV-seronegative.

This sequence joins TRBV13 and TRBJ2-7; D is possibly TRBD2 (5 bases). CDR1 and CDR2 from the germline V gene are PRHDT and FYEKMQ (reference sequence). The germline V and J ends were trimmed by 3 bases and 0 bases, with 9 bases remaining between them. The CDR3 runs 14 residues. The DNA for the CDR3 is TGTGCCAGCAGCTTCTGGGAGAGCTCCTACGAGCAGTACTTC. This codes for CASSFWESSYEQYF.

This clone was detected only once. The chain combines TRBV25-1 with TRBJ1-2, with a tentative D call TRBD1 (6 bases). CDR3 length: 15 residues. From germline, CDR1 is MGHDK and CDR2 SYGVNS. Trimming removed 4 bases at V and 4 bases at J, with 16 bases between. CDR3 region: CASSATWGHLYGYTF. The CDR3 coding sequence is TGTGCCAGCAGTGCGACCTGGGGACATCTCTATGGCTACACCTTC.

The rearrangement uses TRBV7-8 and TRBJ1-2; TRBD1 is a possible D gene (6 bases). CDR1 is SGHVS and CDR2 is FQNEAQ in the germline V gene. V was pared by 5 bases and J by 7 bases, with 23 bases between. CDR3 length: 16 residues. The CDR3: CASSAPDGTNTVGYTF. CDR3 DNA: TGTGCCAGCAGCGCACCGGACGGGACAAATACTGTTGGCTACACCTTC. Variable domain in full (rest from reference TRBV7-8 and TRBJ1-2): GAGVSQSPRYKVAKRGQDVALRCDPISGHVSLFWYQQALGQGPEFLTYFQNEAQLDKSGLPSDRFFAERPEGSVSTLKIQRTQQEDSAVYLCASSAPDGTNTVGYTFGSGTRLTVV.

The J gene is TRBJ2-1, the V gene TRBV4-2; 8 bases fit TRBD2. J gave up 5 bases and V 1 base, and 7 bases lay outside the gene matches. The CDR3 spans 16 residues. The V gene's germline CDR1 is LGHNA and CDR2 YNFKEQ. The CDR3: CASSQVTGGPDNEQFF. The CDR3 DNA sequence: TGTGCCAGCAGCCAAGTGACGGGGGGGCCAGACAATGAGCAGTTCTTC.

On this clone: This sample includes further DNA sequences coding for the same CDR3. The chain links TRBV19 to TRBJ1-5, with 8 bases matching TRBD1. CDR1 is LNHDA and CDR2 is SQIVND in the germline V gene (reference sequence). Germline trimming cut 8 bases from V and 4 bases from J; bases unmatched to any gene: 7. The CDR3 sequence is 14 residues long. DNA for the CDR3: TGTGCCAGTGCGGACAGGGCTGGGAATCAGCCCCAGCATTTT. Amino acid sequence: CASADRAGNQPQHF. The full variable domain, completed using reference TRBV19 and TRBJ1-5, is DGGITQSPKYLFRKEGQNVTLSCEQNLNHDAMYWYRQDPGQGLRLIYYSQIVNDFQKGDIAEGYSVSREKKESFPLTVTSAQKNPTAFYLCASADRAGNQPQHFGDGTRLSIL.

This chain links TRBV7-9 with TRBJ2-1; D call uncertain. Germline CDR1 SEHNR, CDR2 FQNEAQ (reference sequence). CDR3 size: 12 residues. With 6 bases removed from V and 6 bases from J, the gap between germline ends came to 9 bases. The CDR3 spells CASSYESNEQFF. CDR3 in DNA: TGTGCCAGCAGTTACGAGAGCAATGAGCAGTTCTTC.

This chain links TRBV19 with TRBJ2-7, with a weak D call TRBD1 (6 bases). The ends were cut back, 6 bases at V and 3 bases at J, with 21 bases in the middle. Germline CDR1 LNHDA, CDR2 SQIVND (reference sequence). The CDR3 is made up of 16 amino acids. CDR3 loop: CASSNPLGQFLYEQYF. In nucleotides, the CDR3 is TGTGCCAGTAGCAATCCCCTTGGACAGTTCCTCTACGAGCAGTACTTC.

The rearrangement links TRBV5-4 to TRBJ2-7, with D perhaps TRBD1 (6 bases). This CDR3 has 14 residues. Germline loops: CDR1 SGHNT, CDR2 YYREEE (reference sequence). V was shortened by 3 bases and J by 4 bases, with 14 bases between the two germline ends. The DNA for the CDR3 is TGTGCCAGCAGCTCGAAGACAGGTTTGTACGAGCAGTACTTC. It is translated as CASSSKTGLYEQYF.

J is TRBJ2-2 and V is TRBV18; D unresolved. Germline V gives CDR1 KGHSH, CDR2 LQKENI. This CDR3 comprises 12 residues. The ends were cut back, 6 bases at V and 5 bases at J, with 7 bases in the middle. The CDR3 nucleotides are TGTGCCAGCTCGTGGAGTACCGGGGAGCTGTTTTTT. Amino acid sequence: CASSWSTGELFF. The full variable domain, in which reference TRBV18 and TRBJ2-2 provide the parts outside the CDR3, is NAGVMQNPRHLVRRRGQEARLRCSPMKGHSHVYWYRQLPEEGLKFMVYLQKENIIDESGMPKERFSAEFPKEGPSILRIQQVVRGDSAAYFCASSWSTGELFFGEGSRLTVL.

The chain's CDR3 is CASSSFREAFF. The DNA for the CDR3 is TGTGCCAGCAGTTCCTTCAGGGAAGCTTTCTTT. This rearrangement joins TRBV28 to TRBJ1-1; D gene uncertain. This CDR3 region has 11 residues. Between the trimmed V and J ends, which lost 4 bases and 8 bases, there was a span of 8 bases. Germline V lookup: CDR1 MDHEN, CDR2 SYDVKM.

The J gene is TRBJ1-1, the V gene TRBV6-5; 7 bases agree with TRBD1. The CDR3 length is 14 residues. In germline, CDR1 is MNHEY, CDR2 SVGAGI. The junction had 6 bases not matched to a gene; V was cut back by 6 bases and J by 2 bases. The CDR3 coding sequence is TGTGCCAGCAGCCCCCGGGACAGCAACACTGAAGCTTTCTTT. Translated: CASSPRDSNTEAFF.

Here the CDR3 reads CASSSNAGVRGYTF. Written as DNA, the CDR3 is TGTGCCAGCAGCTCAAACGCCGGGGTGAGGGGCTACACCTTC. The V call is TRBV7-2, the J call TRBJ1-2; D is unclear. This CDR3 is 14 amino acids long. V was shortened by 4 bases and J by 8 bases, with 17 bases between the two germline ends. Germline loops: CDR1 SGHTA, CDR2 FQGNSA.

This clone was found once. The gene calls are TRBV28 and TRBJ1-1; D remains ambiguous. V shed 5 bases and J shed 4 bases, with 8 bases lying between them. The CDR3 has 12 residues. From germline, CDR1 is MDHEN and CDR2 SYDVKM. CDR3 nucleotide sequence: TGTGCCAGCAGTCCTAGGATCACTGAAGCTTTCTTT. It specifies CASSPRITEAFF.